The 23 T cell receptor beta chains reported below all come from one sample, sequenced in a study of response to subunit inactivated influenza vaccine (dated by TCRdb to the late 2010s). Receptors were amplified or captured by RT-PCR. This sample was sequenced with an Illumina HiSeq 2500. The raw public reads went through TCRdb reprocessing: fastp at Q25, MiXCR clone calling, in-frame beta chains kept. Every entry covers one CDR3 protein and lists the most common genes and DNA from its rows. This sample is represented by around 760,000 distinct CDR3 sequences; around 13% of them were singletons. In total, the top ten clones hold around 6.5% of the sample. The sequences come from PBMCs from blood, collected around 14 days before vaccination. These receptors were collected from a man between 45 and 60 years old who received an inactivated influenza vaccine. Donor details come from another sample of the same person, matched by shared clones.

V is TRBV18 and J is TRBJ2-3; perhaps TRBD2 as D (5 bases). The V end was cut by 3 bases, the J end by 4 bases, with 17 bases between. CDR1 KGHSH and CDR2 LQKENI come from the germline V gene. This CDR3 spans 16 amino acids. Here the CDR3 reads CASSPREGLASDTQYF. CDR3 nucleotides: TGTGCCAGCTCACCTCGTGAGGGTTTGGCTTCAGATACGCAGTATTTT.

This clonotype was observed a handful of times. The rearrangement links TRBV12-3 or TRBV12-4 to TRBJ2-5; TRBD2 might be the D (6 bases). This CDR3 has 12 residues. Deletions cut 5 bases from V and 6 bases from J, with 10 bases between. This CDR3 reads CASSIGTQTQYF. CDR3 DNA sequence: TGTGCCAGCAGTATCGGGACTCAGACCCAGTACTTC.

About this clonotype: Mismatch with germline at one junction end may stem from a read error. The rearrangement joins TRBV12-3 or TRBV12-4 to TRBJ2-4; 9 nucleotides align to TRBD1. The CDR3 sequence is 12 residues long. CDR3 protein: CASSRGTGKGIF. The CDR3 DNA follows: TGTGCCAGCAGCCGCGGGACAGGGAAAGGCATTTTC.

There are a few counts of this clonotype. The chain carries TRBV3-1 and TRBJ2-1, with 8 bases matching TRBD2. V lost 1 base to trimming and J lost 3 bases; unmatched junction nucleotides: 2. The CDR3 totals 15 residues. Germline CDR1 reads LGHDT; CDR2 reads YNNKEL (reference sequence). The DNA for the CDR3 is TGTGCCAGCAGCCAAGCGGGAGGGGTCTACAATGAGCAGTTCTTC. This codes for CASSQAGGVYNEQFF.

About this clonotype: Germline is not matched at one junction end, which may reflect a read error. The chain recombines TRBV29-1 with TRBJ2-7; D perhaps matches TRBD1 (5 bases). The CDR3 spans 15 residues. Germline CDR1 and CDR2: SQVTM and ANQGSEA. CDR3 region: CNVEESTAIAGEQYF. In nucleotides, the CDR3 is TGCAACGTTGAAGAATCGACAGCGATTGCAGGAGAGCAGTACTTC.

The V and J genes are TRBV5-1 and TRBJ1-1; D is perhaps TRBD1 (5 bases). This CDR3 contains 14 residues. The V gene's germline CDR1 is SGHRS and CDR2 YFSETQ. The CDR3 spells CISSHQGVNTEAFF. CDR3 DNA: TGCATCAGCAGTCATCAGGGTGTGAACACTGAAGCTTTCTTT.

The rearrangement joins TRBV5-6 to TRBJ2-7; D remains ambiguous. V dropped 0 bases and J dropped 7 bases, with 17 bases sitting between them. Germline CDR1 and CDR2: SGHDT and YYEEEE. CDR3 length: 15 amino acids. The CDR3 DNA is TGTGCCAGCAGCTTGGGGACCACACCCTACGTGGAGCAGTACTTC. It yields the protein CASSLGTTPYVEQYF.

This clonotype has at least ten counts. The rearrangement joins TRBV20-1 to TRBJ2-1; tentative D call: TRBD2 (6 bases). Germline CDR1 and CDR2: DFQATT and SNEGSKA (reference sequence). Trimming stripped 3 bases from V and 5 bases from J, with 20 bases between. This CDR3 contains 16 residues. In DNA, the CDR3 is TGCAGTGCTAGGCGTCTAGCGCAAAGAGTTGACAATGAGCAGTTCTTC. This sequence encodes CSARRLAQRVDNEQFF.

The rearrangement joins TRBV6-2 or TRBV6-3 to TRBJ2-3; tentative D call: TRBD2 (6 bases). V shed 2 bases and J shed 1 base, with 10 bases lying between them. This CDR3 has 15 residues. Germline CDR1 MNHEY, CDR2 SVGEGT. CDR3 in DNA: TGTGCCAGCAGTTACGACGGGGGAGGCACAGATACGCAGTATTTT. Its translation: CASSYDGGGTDTQYF.

At least ten counts were recorded for this clonotype. The gene calls are TRBV3-1 and TRBJ1-2, with 7 bases lining up with TRBD1. Per the germline V gene, CDR1 is LGHDT and CDR2 is YNNKEL (reference sequence). V was clipped by 4 bases and J by 8 bases; unmatched bases: 7. The CDR3 sequence is 13 residues long. The CDR3, as DNA: TGTGCCAGCAGCCCCGGGACAGCTCTCGGCTACACCTTC. Translation: CASSPGTALGYTF.

The gene calls are TRBV4-3 and TRBJ2-7, with 7 bases aligning to TRBD2. Germline CDR1 and CDR2: LGHNA and YSLEER. Unmatched junction bases numbered 12, after V lost 0 bases and J lost 10 bases. The CDR3 is 15 amino acids. The CDR3 spells CASSQDRWEGTPQYF. The CDR3 bases are TGCGCCAGCAGCCAAGATAGGTGGGAGGGAACCCCTCAGTACTTC.

The gene calls are TRBV6-1 and TRBJ2-3; 15 nucleotides align to TRBD2. CDR3 length: 15 amino acids. Germline V gene sequence: CDR1 MNHNS, CDR2 SASEGT. V gave up 8 bases and J gave up 3 bases; unmatched junction bases: 3. CDR3 in amino acids: CASGTSGGRTDTQYF. DNA for the CDR3: TGTGCCAGCGGGACTAGCGGGGGGAGAACAGATACGCAGTATTTT.

The CDR3 DNA reads as TGTGCCATCAGTGAATATGGTCCTACAAATACGCAGTATTTT. It yields the protein CAISEYGPTNTQYF. The rearrangement uses TRBV10-3 and TRBJ2-3; D remains unclear. The CDR3 length is 14 residues. Germline CDR1 reads ENHRY; CDR2 reads SYGVKD. The V gene lost 3 bases and the J gene lost 7 bases, with 14 bases spanning the gap.

V is TRBV5-1 and J is TRBJ2-1; no definite D call. This CDR3 is built from 15 residues. CDR1 is SGHRS, CDR2 YFSETQ, per germline. V lost 0 bases to trimming and J lost 0 bases, with 7 bases between them. The CDR3, as DNA: TGCGCCAGCAGCTTGGGAATAGGCTCCTACAATGAGCAGTTCTTC. It codes for CASSLGIGSYNEQFF.

This clonotype was seen ten or more times. The rearrangement uses TRBV15 and TRBJ2-1, with TRBD2 identical over 13 bases. In germline, CDR1 is LNHNV, CDR2 YYDKDF (reference sequence). The CDR3 has 18 amino acids. V shed 0 bases, J shed 9 bases, and the junction held 11 bases outside the gene matches. The CDR3 spells CATSRDSLRTSGSLEQFF. The CDR3 DNA follows: TGTGCCACCAGCAGAGACTCACTCCGGACTAGCGGGAGTCTTGAGCAGTTCTTC.

Many counts were recorded for this clonotype. The chain couples TRBV12-3 or TRBV12-4 to TRBJ1-1, with D possibly being TRBD1 (6 bases). V lost 6 bases and J lost 1, with 15 bases in between. The CDR3 is made up of 15 amino acids. The DNA of the CDR3 is TGTGCCAGCAGGACCCGGGACAAGACGAACACTGAAGCTTTCTTT. It is translated as CASRTRDKTNTEAFF.

V is TRBV3-1 and J is TRBJ2-2; D unresolved. CDR3 size: 16 residues. Germline V gives CDR1 LGHDT, CDR2 YNNKEL (reference sequence). V lost 0 bases and J 6 bases, leaving 14 bases between the germline ends. The CDR3 bases are TGTGCCAGCAGCCAAGATAGGTCGGTTCTAGCCGGGGAGCTGTTTTTT. Translating gives CASSQDRSVLAGELFF.

This clonotype was seen only a few times. The V call is TRBV5-5, the J call TRBJ1-1; D possibly corresponds to TRBD1 (6 bases). Germline V gene lookup returns CDR1 SGHKS and CDR2 YYEKEE (reference sequence). The CDR3 loop spans 18 amino acids. V lost 5 bases and J lost 0, with 23 bases in between. CDR3 loop: CASRSWSWGHDLNTEAFF. In DNA form, the CDR3 reads TGTGCCAGCAGGAGTTGGAGTTGGGGGCATGACCTGAACACTGAAGCTTTCTTT.

The chain combines TRBV20-1 with TRBJ1-4; 7 bases agree with TRBD1. CDR3 length equals 14 residues. The V gene end was trimmed by 6 bases and the J gene end by 3 bases; junction bases not matched to a gene: 7. CDR1 DFQATT and CDR2 SNEGSKA come from the germline V gene (reference sequence). CDR3 nucleotides: TGCAGTGCAACCACCGGGACAGCTAATGAAAAACTGTTTTTT. Protein product: CSATTGTANEKLFF.

This clonotype was seen only a few times. CDR3: CASTHPGGEQFF. CDR3 bases: TGTGCCAGCACCCACCCCGGGGGTGAGCAGTTCTTC. The rearrangement uses TRBV7-9 and TRBJ2-1; possible D gene TRBD2, 6 bases. The V end was cut by 7 bases, the J end by 9 bases, with 13 bases between. The CDR3 runs to 12 residues. Germline V gene data show CDR1 as SEHNR and CDR2 as FQNEAQ (reference sequence).

The V and J genes are TRBV28 and TRBJ2-5; no firm D call. The V gene lost 5 bases and the J gene lost 1 base, with 11 bases spanning the gap. Germline assignment: CDR1 MDHEN and CDR2 SYDVKM. This CDR3 contains 14 residues. The CDR3 region is CASSPLQVQETQYF. Written as DNA, the CDR3 is TGTGCCAGCAGTCCCCTCCAGGTCCAAGAGACCCAGTACTTC.

This chain joins TRBV27 and TRBJ1-4, with 7 positions matching TRBD1. The CDR3 covers 13 residues. Trimming cost V 6 bases and J 8 bases; bases outside gene matches: 6. Looked up from germline, CDR1 is MNHEY and CDR2 is SMNVEV (reference sequence). CDR3 in amino acids: CASSDRAREKLFF. The CDR3 DNA is TGTGCCAGCAGCGACAGGGCTAGGGAAAAACTGTTTTTT.

This clonotype was recorded many times. The CDR3 DNA sequence: TGCGCCAGCAGCCAGATGGCCCTCCAAGAGACCCAGTACTTC. Amino acid sequence: CASSQMALQETQYF. The genes are TRBV5-1 and TRBJ2-5; D uncertain. Germline V gives CDR1 SGHRS, CDR2 YFSETQ. The V gene lost 4 bases and the J gene lost 1 base, with 11 bases spanning the gap. The CDR3 runs 14 residues.